The rows below give T cell receptor beta chains drawn from one sample of a study of T cell responses to AZD1222 COVID-19 vaccine. Produced via immunoSEQ multiplex PCR; TCRdb's table is partial and in-frame only. Here the sample spans 150,000 to 200,000 clones, around 90% being singletons. The sample in question was peripheral blood, obtained 28 days after the second AZD1222 dose. Receptors originate from an adult who received the AZD1222 COVID-19 vaccine. The CDR3 runs from the conserved cysteine through the conserved F or W. Clone size appears in some rows only: once, few, many, or a class for an expanded clone.

j_call clone_size v_call cdr3_aa
TRBJ1-5 - TRBV5-8 CASSHVSLAEPQHF
TRBJ2-5 - TRBV7-9 CASPAGKTQYF
TRBJ2-1 - TRBV7-3 CASSAGISYNEQFF
TRBJ2-7 - TRBV6-5 CASTTLAGDEQYF
TRBJ2-7 - TRBV27 CASRNGGGEQYF
TRBJ2-5 - TRBV28 CASSLPRRRETQYF
TRBJ2-7 - TRBV5-1 CASSWDSAYEQYF
TRBJ2-7 once TRBV7-9 CASSSAYEQYF
TRBJ2-2 - TRBV25-1 CASSPSGELFF
TRBJ1-5 - TRBV7-2 CASSTGPLSNQPQHF
TRBJ1-1 few TRBV23-1 CASSQLTFERAFF
TRBJ1-3 - TRBV27 CASTMEGIGGNTIYF
TRBJ1-1 once TRBV5-1 CASTGPLTEAFF
TRBJ2-7 - TRBV9 CASSVARNSVTYEQYF
TRBJ2-3 - TRBV9 CASSTQPFTDTQYF
TRBJ2-7 - TRBV27 CASSLTGSSYEQYF
TRBJ1-3 - TRBV11-2 CASSTRDRSSGNTIYF
TRBJ2-7 - TRBV11-3 CASSHRDRGYEQYF
TRBJ2-1 - TRBV27 CASSTRTSGSPNEQFF
TRBJ2-6 - TRBV5-4 CASSLNRGLGANVLTF
TRBJ2-5 - TRBV23-1 CASSQFEFSVRDQETQYF
TRBJ1-5 - TRBV19 CASSKGSGQPQHF
TRBJ2-2 - TRBV9 CASSVDGTSNTGELFF
TRBJ2-7 few TRBV29-1 CSVVFGTGGYEQYF
TRBJ2-7 - TRBV5-4 CASSTPRDTQVEQYF
TRBJ2-7 once TRBV30 CAWSVRSGGGEQYF
TRBJ2-5 - TRBV6-1 CASSEGRQLQETQYF
TRBJ1-6 once TRBV7-3 CASSSEGRKNSPLHF
TRBJ2-1 few TRBV6-4 CASSPAAGGMDEQFF
TRBJ2-1 - TRBV5-1 CASSSGLANEQFF
TRBJ2-1 - TRBV9 CASSGTSGTSYNEQFF
TRBJ1-1 - TRBV3-1/TRBV3-2 CASSQDLGDTEAFF
TRBJ2-1 - TRBV6-5 CASSYFGSPGDEQFF
TRBJ2-7 - TRBV28 CASSSRAVKYF
TRBJ2-1 once TRBV5-4 CASSLGLAGAQHNEQFF
TRBJ2-7 - TRBV7-6 CASSSGGGPGNYEQYF
TRBJ1-2 - TRBV6-5 CASSPRAGGGRGYTF
TRBJ2-1 - TRBV4-2 CASSQSSTSGMQGEQFF
TRBJ2-1 - TRBV28 CASSPPEPSYNEQFF
TRBJ2-5 - TRBV5-4 CASSWDWQETQYF
TRBJ1-1 - TRBV5-4 CASSFGAEGEAFF
TRBJ1-1 - TRBV15 CATSRDLNTEAFF
TRBJ2-7 - TRBV7-9 CASSWTGAYEQYF
TRBJ2-3 - TRBV19 CASSIPDGATDTQYF
TRBJ2-5 - TRBV11-2 CASSLSLAVGRYQETQYF
TRBJ1-6 once TRBV4-3 CASSLGTRDDSPLHF
TRBJ2-7 - TRBV7-6 CASSSPYEQYF
TRBJ2-7 - TRBV12-3/TRBV12-4 CASSLQEPYEQYF